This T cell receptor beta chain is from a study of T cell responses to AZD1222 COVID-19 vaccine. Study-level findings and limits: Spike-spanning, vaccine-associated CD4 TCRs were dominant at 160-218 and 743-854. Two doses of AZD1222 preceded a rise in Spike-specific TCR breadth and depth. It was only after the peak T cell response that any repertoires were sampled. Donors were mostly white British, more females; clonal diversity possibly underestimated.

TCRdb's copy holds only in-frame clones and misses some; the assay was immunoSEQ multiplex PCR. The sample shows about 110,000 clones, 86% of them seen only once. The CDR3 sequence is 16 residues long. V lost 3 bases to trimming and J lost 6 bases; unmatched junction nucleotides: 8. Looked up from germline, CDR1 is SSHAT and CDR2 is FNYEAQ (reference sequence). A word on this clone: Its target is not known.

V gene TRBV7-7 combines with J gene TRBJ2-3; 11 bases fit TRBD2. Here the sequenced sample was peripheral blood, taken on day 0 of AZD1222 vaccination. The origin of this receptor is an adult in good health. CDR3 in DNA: TGTGCCAGCAGCTTGTATAGCGGGGGGGCAGGGGATACGCAGTATTTT. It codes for CASSLYSGGAGDTQYF.